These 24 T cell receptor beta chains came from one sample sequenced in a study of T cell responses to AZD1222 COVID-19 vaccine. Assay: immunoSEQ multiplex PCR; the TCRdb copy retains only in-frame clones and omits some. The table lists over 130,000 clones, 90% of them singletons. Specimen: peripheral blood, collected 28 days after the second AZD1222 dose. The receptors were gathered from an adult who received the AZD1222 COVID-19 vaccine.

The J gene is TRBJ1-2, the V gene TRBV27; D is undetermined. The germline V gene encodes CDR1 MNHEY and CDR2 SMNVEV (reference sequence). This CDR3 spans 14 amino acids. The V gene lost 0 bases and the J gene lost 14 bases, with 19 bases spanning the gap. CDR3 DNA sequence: TGTGCCAGCAGTTTATCCATTTCGGTGACACCCCCTACCTTC. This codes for CASSLSISVTPPTF.

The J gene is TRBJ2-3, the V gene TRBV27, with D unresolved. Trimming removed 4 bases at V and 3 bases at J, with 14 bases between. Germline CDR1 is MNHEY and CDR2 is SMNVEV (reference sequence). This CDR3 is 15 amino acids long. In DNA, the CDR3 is TGTGCCAGCAGTTATTCAGGAGTCGAAACAGATACGCAGTATTTT. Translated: CASSYSGVETDTQYF.

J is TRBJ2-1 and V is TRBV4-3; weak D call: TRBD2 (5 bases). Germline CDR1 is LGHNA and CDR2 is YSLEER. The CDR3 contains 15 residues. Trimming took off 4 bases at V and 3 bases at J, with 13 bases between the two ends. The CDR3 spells CASSRGGVNYNEQFF. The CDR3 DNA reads TGCGCCAGCAGCCGAGGAGGAGTTAACTACAATGAGCAGTTCTTC.

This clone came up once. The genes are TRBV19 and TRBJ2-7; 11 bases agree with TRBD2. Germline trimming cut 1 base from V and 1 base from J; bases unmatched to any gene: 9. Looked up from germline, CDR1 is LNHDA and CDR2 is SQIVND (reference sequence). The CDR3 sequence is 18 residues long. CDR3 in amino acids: CASSIVPSGRPNSYEQYF. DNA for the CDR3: TGTGCCAGTAGTATAGTACCTAGCGGGAGGCCGAATTCCTACGAGCAGTACTTC.

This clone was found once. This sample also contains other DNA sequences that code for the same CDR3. The CDR3 DNA is TGCAGTGCTAGTTCGTCGGACACCGGGGAGCTGTTTTTT. Translation gives CSASSSDTGELFF. V and J are TRBV20-1 and TRBJ2-2; D remains ambiguous. Trimming pared 3 bases from V and 3 bases from J, leaving 8 bases between. The CDR3 sequence is 13 residues long. CDR1 is DFQATT and CDR2 is SNEGSKA in the germline V gene (reference sequence).

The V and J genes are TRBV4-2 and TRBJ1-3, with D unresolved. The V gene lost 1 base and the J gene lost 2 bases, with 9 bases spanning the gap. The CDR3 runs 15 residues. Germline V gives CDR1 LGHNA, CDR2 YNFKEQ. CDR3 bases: TGTGCCAGCAGCCAAGGGATAGGCACTGGAAACACCATATATTTT. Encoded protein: CASSQGIGTGNTIYF.

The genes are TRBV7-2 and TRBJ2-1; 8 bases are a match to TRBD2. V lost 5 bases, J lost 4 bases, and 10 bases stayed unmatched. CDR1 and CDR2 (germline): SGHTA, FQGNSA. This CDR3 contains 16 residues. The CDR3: CASSPRSSGFYNEQFF. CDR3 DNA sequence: TGTGCCAGCAGCCCTCGATCTAGCGGGTTTTACAATGAGCAGTTCTTC.

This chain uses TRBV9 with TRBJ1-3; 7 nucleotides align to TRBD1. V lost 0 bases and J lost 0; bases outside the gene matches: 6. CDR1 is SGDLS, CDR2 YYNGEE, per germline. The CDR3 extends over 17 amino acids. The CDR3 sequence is CASSVAGTVLSGNTIYF. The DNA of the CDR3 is TGTGCCAGCAGCGTAGCCGGGACAGTCCTCTCTGGAAACACCATATATTTT.

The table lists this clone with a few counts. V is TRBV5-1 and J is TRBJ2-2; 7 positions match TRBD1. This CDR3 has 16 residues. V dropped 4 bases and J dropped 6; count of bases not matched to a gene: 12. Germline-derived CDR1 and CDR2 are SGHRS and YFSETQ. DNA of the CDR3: TGCGCCAGCAGCATCCGACAGGGCGGTAAGGCCGGGGAGCTGTTTTTT. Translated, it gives CASSIRQGGKAGELFF.

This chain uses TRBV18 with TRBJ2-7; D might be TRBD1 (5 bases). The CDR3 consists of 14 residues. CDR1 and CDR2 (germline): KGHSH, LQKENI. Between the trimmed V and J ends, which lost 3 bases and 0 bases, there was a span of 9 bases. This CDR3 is CASSPGHDSYEQYV. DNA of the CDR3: TGTGCCAGCTCACCCGGACACGACTCCTACGAGCAGTACGTC.

DNA of the CDR3: TGTGCCAGCAGTTTCTATGGCTTAACTGAAGCTTTCTTT. This translates into CASSFYGLTEAFF. The chain combines TRBV12-3 or TRBV12-4 with TRBJ1-1, with no clear D. V was shortened by 3 bases and J by 5 bases, with 10 bases between the two germline ends. The CDR3 covers 13 residues.

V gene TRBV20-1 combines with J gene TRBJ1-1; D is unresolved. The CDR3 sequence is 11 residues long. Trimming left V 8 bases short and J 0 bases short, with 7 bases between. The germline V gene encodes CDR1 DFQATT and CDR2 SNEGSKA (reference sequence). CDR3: CSRRMNTEAFF. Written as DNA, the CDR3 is TGCAGTCGACGTATGAACACTGAAGCTTTCTTT.

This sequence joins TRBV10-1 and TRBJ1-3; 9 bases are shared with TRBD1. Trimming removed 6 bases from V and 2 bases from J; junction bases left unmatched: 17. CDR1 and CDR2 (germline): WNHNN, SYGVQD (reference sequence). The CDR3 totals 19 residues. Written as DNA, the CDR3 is TGCGCCAGCAGGGAAATTAACAGGGGGCCGGAGTTCACTGGAAACACCATATATTTT. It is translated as CASREINRGPEFTGNTIYF.

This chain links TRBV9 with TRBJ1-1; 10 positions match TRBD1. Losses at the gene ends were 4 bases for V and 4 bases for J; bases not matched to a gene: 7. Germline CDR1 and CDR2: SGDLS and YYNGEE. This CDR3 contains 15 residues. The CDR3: CASSTDRGRFTEAFF. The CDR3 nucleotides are TGTGCCAGCAGCACAGACAGGGGGCGATTCACTGAAGCTTTCTTT.

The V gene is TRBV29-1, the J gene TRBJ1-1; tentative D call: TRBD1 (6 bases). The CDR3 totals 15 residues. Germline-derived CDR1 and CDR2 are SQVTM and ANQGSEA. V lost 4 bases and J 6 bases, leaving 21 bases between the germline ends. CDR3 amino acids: CSVARGQRMSPEAFF. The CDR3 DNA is TGCAGCGTTGCCCGAGGACAGCGAATGAGTCCTGAAGCTTTCTTT.

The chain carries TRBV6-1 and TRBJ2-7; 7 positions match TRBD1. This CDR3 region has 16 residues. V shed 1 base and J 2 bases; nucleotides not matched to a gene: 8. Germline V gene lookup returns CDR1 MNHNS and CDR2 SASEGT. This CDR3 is CASSEGTGQYAYEQYV. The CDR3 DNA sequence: TGTGCCAGCAGTGAAGGGACGGGACAGTACGCCTACGAGCAGTACGTC.

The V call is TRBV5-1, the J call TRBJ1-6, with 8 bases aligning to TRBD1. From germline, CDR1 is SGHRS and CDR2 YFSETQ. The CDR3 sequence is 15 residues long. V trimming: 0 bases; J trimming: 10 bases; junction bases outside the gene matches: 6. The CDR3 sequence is CASSLAQGDRSPLHF. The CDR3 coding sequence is TGCGCCAGCAGCTTGGCACAGGGGGATCGATCACCCCTCCACTTT.

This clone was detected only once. CDR3: CASSPGHPGPYEQYV. In nucleotides, the CDR3 is TGTGCCAGCAGCCCGGGACACCCGGGCCCCTACGAGCAGTACGTC. The chain uses TRBV5-6 and TRBJ2-7; maybe TRBD1 (6 bases). Germline V CDR1 and CDR2: SGHDT, YYEEEE. There are 15 residues in the CDR3. V lost 4 bases and J 2 bases, leaving 16 bases between the germline ends.

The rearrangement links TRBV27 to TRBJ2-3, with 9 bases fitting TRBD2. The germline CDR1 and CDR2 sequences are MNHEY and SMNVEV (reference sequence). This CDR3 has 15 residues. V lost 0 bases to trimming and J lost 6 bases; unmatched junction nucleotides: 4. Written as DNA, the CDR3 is TGTGCCAGCAGTTTATCCCCTAGCGGGACGGATACGCAGTATTTT. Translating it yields CASSLSPSGTDTQYF.

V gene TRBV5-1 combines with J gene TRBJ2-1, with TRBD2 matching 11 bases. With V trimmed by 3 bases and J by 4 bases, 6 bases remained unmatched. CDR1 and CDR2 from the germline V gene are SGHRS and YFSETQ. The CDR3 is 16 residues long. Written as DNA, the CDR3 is TGCGCCAGCAGCTCCCTCGGGACTAGCGGTTACAATGAGCAGTTCTTC. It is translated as CASSSLGTSGYNEQFF.

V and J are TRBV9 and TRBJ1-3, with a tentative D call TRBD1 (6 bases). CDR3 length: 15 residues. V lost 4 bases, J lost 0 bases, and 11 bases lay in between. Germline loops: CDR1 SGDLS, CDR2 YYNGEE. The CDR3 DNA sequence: TGTGCCAGCAGCCTTCAGGGACACTCTGGAAACACCATATATTTT. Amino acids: CASSLQGHSGNTIYF.

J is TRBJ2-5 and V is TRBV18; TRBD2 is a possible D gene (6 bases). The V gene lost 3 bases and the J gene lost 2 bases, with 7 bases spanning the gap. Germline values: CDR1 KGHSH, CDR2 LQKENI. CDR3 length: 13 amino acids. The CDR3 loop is CASSPGLQETQYF. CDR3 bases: TGTGCCAGCTCACCGGGACTGCAAGAGACCCAGTACTTC.

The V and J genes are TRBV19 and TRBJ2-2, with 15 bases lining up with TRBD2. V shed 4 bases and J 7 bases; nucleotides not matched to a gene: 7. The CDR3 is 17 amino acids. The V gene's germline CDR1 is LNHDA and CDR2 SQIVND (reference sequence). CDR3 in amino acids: CASSTRTSGGAIGELFF. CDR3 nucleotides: TGTGCCAGTAGTACCCGGACTAGCGGGGGGGCAATCGGGGAGCTGTTTTTT.

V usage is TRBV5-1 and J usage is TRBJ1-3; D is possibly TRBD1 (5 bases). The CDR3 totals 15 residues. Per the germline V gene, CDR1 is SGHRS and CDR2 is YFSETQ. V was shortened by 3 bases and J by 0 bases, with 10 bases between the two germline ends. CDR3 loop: CASSSGISSGNTIYF. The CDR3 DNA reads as TGCGCCAGCAGCTCAGGGATTAGCTCTGGAAACACCATATATTTT.